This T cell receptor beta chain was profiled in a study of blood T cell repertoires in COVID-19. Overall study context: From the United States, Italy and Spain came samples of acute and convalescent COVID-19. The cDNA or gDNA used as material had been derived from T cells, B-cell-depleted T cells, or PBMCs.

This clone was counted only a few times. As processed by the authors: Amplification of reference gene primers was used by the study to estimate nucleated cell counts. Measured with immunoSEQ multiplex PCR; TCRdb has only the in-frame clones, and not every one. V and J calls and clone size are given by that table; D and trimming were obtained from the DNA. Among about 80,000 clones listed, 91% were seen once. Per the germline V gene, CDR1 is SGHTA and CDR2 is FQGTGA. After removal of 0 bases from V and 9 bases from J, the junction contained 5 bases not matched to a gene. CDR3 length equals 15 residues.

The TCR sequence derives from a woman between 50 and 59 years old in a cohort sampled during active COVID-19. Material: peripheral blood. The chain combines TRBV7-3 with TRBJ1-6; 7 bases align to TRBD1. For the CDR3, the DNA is TGTGCCAGCAGCTTAACGGGACAGATGAGTTCACCCCTCCACTTT. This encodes CASSLTGQMSSPLHF. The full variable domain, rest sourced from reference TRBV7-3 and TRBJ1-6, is GAGVSQTPSNKVTEKGKYVELRCDPISGHTALYWYRQSLGQGPEFLIYFQGTGAADDSGLPNDRFFAVRPEGSVSTLKIQRTERGDSAVYLCASSLTGQMSSPLHFGNGTRLTVT.